Here is one T cell receptor (beta chain) with its context. Trimming cost V 5 bases and J 3 bases; bases outside gene matches: 7. This CDR3 has 14 residues. CDR1 is MNHEY and CDR2 is SMNVEV in the germline V gene (reference sequence). This entry is derived from a study of shared clonotypes between healthy human individuals. The assay was immunoSEQ multiplex PCR, and TCRdb's table has in-frame clones only and misses some. The sample consists of more than 400,000 clones, over 70% of them appearing once. The sequencing sample was made of PBMCs. The genes are TRBV27 and TRBJ2-7, with TRBD1 matching over 7 bases. This sequence was found in a woman aged 40 to 50 in good health. Some clones in this sample may be carry-over from other donors' samples. The CDR3 DNA reads TGTGCCAGCAGTCTTAGGGGGCTTGGCTACGAGCAGTACTTC. Translated, it gives CASSLRGLGYEQYF.